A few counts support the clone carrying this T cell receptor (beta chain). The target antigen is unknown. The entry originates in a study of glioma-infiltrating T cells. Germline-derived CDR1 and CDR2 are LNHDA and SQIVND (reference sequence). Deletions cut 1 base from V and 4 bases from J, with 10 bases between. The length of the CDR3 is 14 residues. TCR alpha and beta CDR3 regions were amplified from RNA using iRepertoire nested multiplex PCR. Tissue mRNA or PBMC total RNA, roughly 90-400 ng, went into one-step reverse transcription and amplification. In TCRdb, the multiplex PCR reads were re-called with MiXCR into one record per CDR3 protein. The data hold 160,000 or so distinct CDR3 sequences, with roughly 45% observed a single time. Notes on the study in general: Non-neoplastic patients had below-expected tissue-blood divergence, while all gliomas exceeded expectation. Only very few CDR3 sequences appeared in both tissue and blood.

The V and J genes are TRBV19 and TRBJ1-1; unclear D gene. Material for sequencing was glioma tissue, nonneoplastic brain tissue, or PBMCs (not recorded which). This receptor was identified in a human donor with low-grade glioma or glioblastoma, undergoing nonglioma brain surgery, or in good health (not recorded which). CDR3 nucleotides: TGTGCCAGTAGTATAGTTTCCAGATCCACTGAAGCTTTCTTT. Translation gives CASSIVSRSTEAFF.